This TCR beta chain appears in the sequencing data of a study of T cells in Graves' hyperthyroidism and ophthalmopathy. General observations from the study: Among thyroid clonotypes expanded above 0.001, most also appeared in blood.

Pregnant or lactating patients were excluded, as were those with uncontrolled infection or other autoimmune disease. Diagnoses were made from clinical symptoms, serum measures (thyroxine and TRAb), thyroid ultrasound and orbital computed tomography. Amplification of TCR beta CDR3 regions used RNA as the template. A set of HTBI primers served as the primers for a first-round RT-PCR of the TCR CDR3. TCRdb passed the multiplex PCR reads through MiXCR, listing each CDR3 protein once. The repertoire includes about 98,000 distinct CDR3 sequences, around 40% of them detected once, and roughly 10% sits in the top ten. The sample holds many counts of this clonotype. Its antigen is still unknown. V shed 8 bases, J shed 0 bases, and the junction held 7 bases outside the gene matches. CDR1 is MNHNY, CDR2 SVGAGI, per germline (reference sequence). This CDR3 is 14 amino acids long.

This receptor was taken from a young woman with Graves' hyperthyroidism. This chain links TRBV6-6 with TRBJ2-7; 7 nucleotides match TRBD2. Sequences were obtained from peripheral blood or thyroid tissue (not recorded which). CDR3 amino acids: CASRGVLTSYEQYF. The CDR3 DNA reads TGTGCCAGCCGGGGGGTCCTAACCTCCTACGAGCAGTACTTC.